The T cell receptor beta chain under discussion was sequenced for a study of identical twins. The length of the CDR3 is 13 residues. In germline, CDR1 is DFQATT, CDR2 SNEGSKA (reference sequence). V dropped 3 bases and J dropped 7; count of bases not matched to a gene: 5. TCRdb passed the 5' RACE reads through MiXCR, listing each CDR3 protein once. The sample carries about 470,000 distinct CDR3 sequences, 20% to 25% recorded once. These data also formed part of another study, on T cells expressing NK-cell markers. That work contributes: Beta-chain profiling covered CD3+CD56+NKG2C+, CD3+CD56+NKG2C- and CD3+CD56-NKG2C+ sorted subsets. Out of eight donors sequenced, seven tested HCMV-seropositive and the remaining one seronegative. CD8+ T cells in over five donors included dominant NKG2C+ clonotypes at roughly 1.0-7.5%.

The chain links TRBV20-1 to TRBJ2-1, with 8 bases that match TRBD2. The sequencing sample was made of CD4+ T cells sorted from blood. This TCR was sampled from a woman aged 18-35 years in good health. CDR3 in amino acids: CSASGGVGNEQFF. The CDR3 nucleotides read TGCAGTGCTAGCGGGGGGGTGGGTAATGAGCAGTTCTTC.